The clone carrying this T cell receptor (beta chain) was counted between two and nine times. Its antigen is still unknown. The V gene end was trimmed by 5 bases and the J gene end by 4 bases; junction bases not matched to a gene: 11. The CDR3 contains 15 residues. Germline-derived CDR1 and CDR2 are SGHTA and FQGTGA. These data belong to a study of Graves' ophthalmopathy and Graves' hyperthyroidism. Study-level background: By definition, stable hyperthyroidism involved no ophthalmopathy within 18 months of follow-up.

RNA transcripts yielded amplified TCR beta CDR3 regions. HTBI primers were used in a first-round RT-PCR, which preceded a second-round multiplex PCR. TCRdb recomputed calls from the multiplex PCR reads with MiXCR, one row per CDR3 protein. The sample yields around 1.1 million distinct CDR3 sequences, 35% to 45% seen once. General observations from the study: Among thyroid clonotypes expanded above 0.001 frequency, most also appeared in blood.

Other autoimmune diseases, uncontrolled infections, pregnancy or lactation led to the exclusion of patients. The diagnostic workup employed clinical symptoms, serum thyroxine, TRAb, thyroid ultrasound and orbital computed tomography. The sample comprised peripheral blood or thyroid tissue (not recorded which). The rearrangement uses TRBV7-3 and TRBJ2-7; TRBD1 matches at 7 bases. This TCR came from an adult man with Graves' hyperthyroidism. CDR3 nucleotides: TGTGCCAGCAGCCCCCCCCGGGACAGCGGATACGAGCAGTACTTC. Amino acids: CASSPPRDSGYEQYF.